This T cell receptor (beta chain) stems from a study of blood T cell repertoires in COVID-19. Study at large: Spain, Italy and the United States supplied samples that represented acute and convalescent COVID-19. In each case, the material was cDNA or gDNA derived from T cells, B-cell-depleted T cells, or PBMCs.

Per the original data handling: Reference gene primer amplification yielded estimated nucleated cell counts. Sequencing was performed with immunoSEQ multiplex PCR; in TCRdb, only in-frame clones are kept and a portion is missing. For V, J and clone size, that table is used; D and trimming come from the DNA. The sample includes 150,000 or so clones, about 80% of them seen just once. The CDR3 extends over 16 amino acids. Germline lookup yields CDR1 SGHNT and CDR2 YYREEE (reference sequence). V lost 2 bases and J 9 bases, leaving 18 bases between the germline ends. The sequencing input was peripheral blood. The receptor was isolated from a woman in her fifties or sixties with acute or convalescent COVID-19. The V and J genes are TRBV5-4 and TRBJ1-6; possible D gene TRBD1, 6 bases. The CDR3 coding sequence is TGTGCCAGCAGCTTAGGGGGAGATCGGTTTTCTTCACCCCTCCACTTT. Amino acids: CASSLGGDRFSSPLHF. Complete variable domain (other parts from reference TRBV5-4 and TRBJ1-6): ETGVTQSPTHLIKTRGQQVTLRCSSQSGHNTVSWYQQALGQGPQFIFQYYREEENGRGNFPPRFSGLQFPNYSSELNVNALELDDSALYLCASSLGGDRFSSPLHFGNGTRLTVT.